This entry lists 5 T cell receptor beta chains sequenced from one sample in a study of control samples from healthy donors and cancer patients. Some clones are missing from TCRdb's copy, which holds only in-frame ones; the method was immunoSEQ multiplex PCR. Among approximately 190,000 clones listed, about 90% were seen once. The specimen sequenced was blood. These receptors came from a man younger than 45 in good health.

The chain carries TRBV3-1 (or the pseudogene TRBV3-2) and TRBJ1-6; no definite D call. Trimming left V 3 bases short and J 7 bases short, with 4 bases between. The germline V gene encodes CDR1 LGHDT and CDR2 YNNKEL (reference sequence). The CDR3 is made up of 12 amino acids. DNA for the CDR3: TGTGCCAGCAGCCAGGGAAATTCACCCCTCCACTTT. Translated: CASSQGNSPLHF.

The rearrangement joins TRBV6-5 to TRBJ2-2; D is perhaps TRBD1 (5 bases). CDR3 size: 15 residues. In germline, CDR1 is MNHEY, CDR2 SVGAGI. Trimming shortened V by 0 bases and J by 6 bases, and 11 bases separated the two germline ends. CDR3 DNA: TGTGCCAGCAGTTACTCGAATTTAGGGGCCGGGGAGCTGTTTTTT. This sequence encodes CASSYSNLGAGELFF.

For the CDR3, the DNA is TGTGCCAGCAGCTTAACTCGGGACCCTGAAGCTTTCTTT. Translating it yields CASSLTRDPEAFF. J is TRBJ1-1 and V is TRBV7-9; D may be TRBD1 (5 bases). V was shortened by 2 bases and J by 6 bases, with 10 bases between the two germline ends. This CDR3 region has 13 residues. Germline V lookup: CDR1 SEHNR, CDR2 FQNEAQ (reference sequence).

The chain is built from TRBV5-1 and TRBJ1-2; D is perhaps TRBD1 (6 bases). The V end lost 3 bases, the J end lost 6 bases, and 24 bases lay between the germline ends. Germline lookup yields CDR1 SGHRS and CDR2 YFSETQ. The CDR3 has 17 amino acids. The CDR3 is CASSSTNLPRGDNGYTF. CDR3 bases: TGCGCCAGCAGCTCTACCAATTTACCCAGGGGAGACAATGGCTACACCTTC.

The J gene is TRBJ1-1, the V gene TRBV9, with 10 bases that match TRBD1. With 3 bases clipped from V and 5 bases from J, the junction kept 4 bases outside the gene matches. The CDR3 consists of 14 residues. The germline V gene encodes CDR1 SGDLS and CDR2 YYNGEE. The CDR3 protein is CASSGQGAGTEAFF. CDR3 sequence (DNA): TGTGCCAGCAGCGGACAGGGGGCGGGGACTGAAGCTTTCTTT.